Listed below are T cell receptor beta chains from one sample, sequenced in a study of T-cell reconstitution after alpha-beta-depleted transplantation in children. TCRdb redid the calling of the PCR reads with MiXCR, one entry per CDR3 protein. The sample lists some 290,000 distinct CDR3 sequences; approximately 20% were seen once. The sample consisted of PBMCs, mostly from graft donor cells, taken 180 days after TCRalphabeta/CD19-depleted stem cell transplant. The receptors stem from a male patient younger than 18 who had a stem cell transplant for acute lymphoblastic leukemia, so the T cells may come from the graft donor. The CDR3 runs from the conserved cysteine through the conserved F or W. D genes are given only for firm matches. Not every row has a clone size; where given, it reads once, few, many or a size class.

cdr3_aa cdr3_nt j_call v_call clone_size d_call
CASSLVRRYEQYF TGTGCCAGCAGTTTAGTGCGCCGCTACGAGCAGTACTTC TRBJ2-7 TRBV12-3/TRBV12-4 few NA
CASSLSQGRETQYF TGTGCCAGCAGTCTCTCACAGGGGCGGGAGACCCAGTACTTC TRBJ2-5 TRBV7-9 NA TRBD1
CSVIQGGKQYF TGCAGCGTCATACAGGGGGGGAAGCAGTACTTC TRBJ2-7 TRBV29-1 few NA
CASSHGTVIRAFF TGTGCCAGCAGCCATGGGACAGTTATTAGGGCTTTCTTT TRBJ1-1 TRBV3-1 once TRBD1
CASSFERLAGEDSEQYF TGTGCCAGCAGTTTTGAACGACTAGCGGGAGAGGATAGCGAGCAGTACTTC TRBJ2-7 TRBV12-3/TRBV12-4 NA TRBD2
CSVDGDMGGLFF TGCAGCGTTGATGGGGATATGGGGGGGCTTTTCTTC TRBJ2-1 TRBV29-1 NA NA
CASSFYGRSYEQYF TGTGCCAGCAGCTTCTACGGGAGATCCTACGAGCAGTACTTC TRBJ2-7 TRBV7-7 once NA
CASSHGLAGGTNEQFF TGTGCCAGCAGCCACGGACTAGCGGGAGGTACCAATGAGCAGTTCTTC TRBJ2-1 TRBV7-9 NA TRBD2
CSARPGTSGTDTQYF TGCAGTGCTAGGCCCGGGACTAGCGGCACAGATACGCAGTATTTT TRBJ2-3 TRBV20-1 NA TRBD2
CATSRGFGRYNEQFF TGTGCCACCAGCAGAGGTTTTGGGCGTTACAATGAGCAGTTCTTC TRBJ2-1 TRBV15 few NA
CASSFSGIQETQYF TGCGCCAGCAGCTTTAGCGGGATTCAAGAGACCCAGTACTTC TRBJ2-5 TRBV5-1 NA TRBD2
CASRISTGIRGTEAFF TGCGCCAGCAGAATCTCGACAGGGATACGAGGCACTGAAGCTTTCTTT TRBJ1-1 TRBV5-1 few TRBD1
CASSLGLYRQGASYEQYF TGCGCCAGCAGCTTGGGATTGTACCGACAGGGGGCATCCTACGAGCAGTACTTC TRBJ2-7 TRBV5-1 NA TRBD1
CASSQDRGGQPQHF TGCGCCAGCAGCCAAGACAGGGGGGGTCAGCCCCAGCATTTT TRBJ1-5 TRBV4-1 NA TRBD1
CASSEFIPAGGYGYTF TGTGCCAGCAGTGAATTTATCCCGGCAGGGGGCTATGGCTACACCTTC TRBJ1-2 TRBV25-1 few TRBD1
CASSLAPGEKGQYF TGCGCCAGCAGCTTGGCTCCGGGGGAGAAGGGGCAGTATTTT TRBJ2-3 TRBV5-1 NA NA
CASSGQQGGGPQHF TGTGCCAGCAGTGGACAGCAGGGAGGGGGGCCCCAGCATTTT TRBJ1-5 TRBV2 NA NA
CASSWSGGTNYGYTF TGTGCCAGCAGCTGGTCCGGGGGGACGAACTATGGCTACACCTTC TRBJ1-2 TRBV27 NA NA
CSARETSLGDEQFF TGCAGTGCTAGAGAAACTAGCTTAGGCGATGAGCAGTTCTTC TRBJ2-1 TRBV20-1 few NA
CSARALDTQYF TGCAGTGCTAGAGCTCTGGATACGCAGTATTTT TRBJ2-3 TRBV20-1 NA NA